The T cell receptor (beta chain) described here comes from a study of T cell responses to AZD1222 COVID-19 vaccine. This CDR3 is 15 amino acids long. The V end lost 0 bases, the J end lost 1 base, and 9 bases lay between the germline ends. Germline loops: CDR1 MGHRA, CDR2 YSYEKL. Generated by immunoSEQ multiplex PCR, the TCRdb table keeps only in-frame clones and is missing some. The data contain some 110,000 clones, approximately 86% of them singletons. The sample here was peripheral blood, taken 28 days after the second dose of the MenACWY control vaccine. V is TRBV4-1 and J is TRBJ1-1, with a possible D match to TRBD1 (5 bases). This sequence was found in an adult who received the MenACWY meningococcal vaccine as a control. CDR3 bases: TGCGCCAGCAGCCAAGAACCGGGACGGAACACTGAAGCTTTCTTT. Protein sequence: CASSQEPGRNTEAFF.